The 13 T cell receptor beta chains below were found in one sample sequenced in a study of early T cells in non-severe SARS-CoV-2 infection. A single record per CDR3 protein comes from TCRdb applying MiXCR to the 5' RACE reads. The sample has around 64,000 distinct CDR3 sequences, roughly 12% seen once. Sequenced here: whole blood, sampled at baseline. These receptors all stem from an adult who was a healthcare worker with PCR-confirmed SARS-CoV-2 infection or an uninfected control (not recorded which).

This clonotype was observed many times. The rearrangement joins TRBV11-3 to TRBJ2-1; no firm D call. Germline CDR1 is SGHNT and CDR2 is YENEEA. Trimming shortened V by 5 bases and J by 6 bases, and 8 bases separated the two germline ends. This CDR3 has 12 amino acids. The CDR3 coding sequence is TGTGCCAGCAGCAACGCCGGCAATGAGCAGTTCTTC. It is translated as CASSNAGNEQFF.

This clonotype has at least ten counts. The chain employs TRBV6-2 or TRBV6-3 and TRBJ2-7, with D unresolved. CDR1 is MNHEY and CDR2 is SVGEGT in the germline V gene. Deletions cut 5 bases from V and 4 bases from J, with 15 bases between. This CDR3 contains 14 residues. CDR3 DNA sequence: TGTGCCAGCAGTAGTGGACGGCGCCAGTACGAGCAGTACTTC. Residues: CASSSGRRQYEQYF.

As regards this clonotype: This may be a read error: a much more frequent sequence differs by one nucleotide. The rearrangement links TRBV4-3 to TRBJ2-7, with 8 positions matching TRBD2. This CDR3 has 16 amino acids. J lost 2 bases, V lost 3 bases, and 9 bases had no gene match. Germline V gives CDR1 LGHNA, CDR2 YSLEER. The CDR3 protein is CASSQVTGTRTYEQYF. The CDR3 DNA reads TGCGCCAGCAGCCAGGTCACCGGGACTAGGACCTACGAGCAGTACTTC.

The chain uses TRBV5-6 and TRBJ1-2; D might be TRBD1 (6 bases). This CDR3 is built from 11 residues. Trimming pared 0 bases from V and 10 bases from J, leaving 7 bases between. Germline CDR1 is SGHDT and CDR2 is YYEEEE. CDR3 nucleotide sequence: TGTGCCAGCAGCTTGGGGACAGTCTACACCTTC. This codes for CASSLGTVYTF.

The table lists this clonotype with a few counts. V gene TRBV14 combines with J gene TRBJ1-1; 9 positions agree with TRBD1. Trimming cost V 6 bases and J 1 base; bases outside gene matches: 6. CDR1 is SGHDN and CDR2 is FVKESK in the germline V gene. This CDR3 comprises 15 residues. CDR3 coding DNA: TGTGCCAGCAGAAAACCGGGACAGGGGAACACTGAAGCTTTCTTT. Its protein is CASRKPGQGNTEAFF.

This clonotype was detected only once. This chain uses TRBV6-1 with TRBJ1-2, with a weak D call TRBD1 (5 bases). Per germline, CDR1 MNHNS and CDR2 SASEGT. The CDR3 length is 13 residues. V was pared by 5 bases and J by 8 bases, with 15 bases between. The CDR3: CASSPLPGRGYTF. In nucleotides, the CDR3 is TGTGCCAGCAGTCCCCTGCCAGGGAGGGGCTACACCTTC.

The gene calls are TRBV29-1 and TRBJ2-5, with 7 bases fitting TRBD2. Germline values: CDR1 SQVTM, CDR2 ANQGSEA. V shed 7 bases and J 4 bases; nucleotides not matched to a gene: 3. There are 11 residues in the CDR3. The CDR3 region has the DNA TGCAGCGGCAGACTAGCAGAGACCCAGTACTTC. Translation gives CSGRLAETQYF.

This clonotype was observed a handful of times. The rearrangement joins TRBV18 to TRBJ1-2, with unresolved D. CDR1 and CDR2 from the germline V gene are KGHSH and LQKENI. This CDR3 has 14 amino acids. V was cut by 3 bases and J by 2 bases, with 10 bases left in between. The CDR3, as DNA: TGTGCCAGCTCACCGTCGGTGACAAACTATGGCTACACCTTC. Translated: CASSPSVTNYGYTF.

This clonotype has at least ten counts. The chain carries TRBV29-1 and TRBJ2-2; 7 positions agree with TRBD2. CDR3 length equals 13 residues. CDR1 and CDR2 from the germline V gene are SQVTM and ANQGSEA. Germline trimming cut 3 bases from V and 6 bases from J; bases unmatched to any gene: 4. The CDR3 protein is CSVDTSVAGELFF. The CDR3 DNA reads as TGCAGCGTTGATACTAGCGTGGCCGGGGAGCTGTTTTTT.

This clonotype was detected ten times or more. The chain is built from TRBV5-1 and TRBJ2-3; D perhaps matches TRBD1 (5 bases). CDR3 length: 13 amino acids. The V gene's germline CDR1 is SGHRS and CDR2 YFSETQ. V was clipped by 0 bases and J by 5 bases, with 7 bases between them. CDR3 sequence (DNA): TGCGCCAGCAGCTTGGCCAGGGAAGATACGCAGTATTTT. It is translated as CASSLAREDTQYF.

The chain recombines TRBV20-1 with TRBJ1-1; weak D call: TRBD1 (6 bases). The germline gives CDR1 DFQATT, CDR2 SNEGSKA (reference sequence). Trimming removed 5 bases from V and 8 bases from J, with 24 bases in between. The CDR3 contains 15 residues. CDR3 amino acids: CSALQGSSGLTEAFF. CDR3 coding DNA: TGCAGTGCTCTCCAGGGGTCGTCAGGCCTCACCGAAGCTTTCTTT.

This clonotype was counted only a few times. This chain links TRBV14 with TRBJ1-1; no definite D call. This CDR3 region has 12 residues. Germline V CDR1 and CDR2: SGHDN, FVKESK. Deletions cut 4 bases from V and 0 bases from J, with 3 bases between. DNA for the CDR3: TGTGCCAGCAGCCCACTGAACACTGAAGCTTTCTTT. As protein: CASSPLNTEAFF.

This clonotype occurred many times. This chain links TRBV25-1 with TRBJ2-1; TRBD1 aligns across 7 bases. The CDR3 is 15 residues long. Per germline, CDR1 MGHDK and CDR2 SYGVNS. J lost 8 bases, V lost 7 bases, and 14 bases had no gene match. The CDR3 region has the DNA TGTGCCAGCAAAGGTCAAGGGGGCTGGTCTGATGAGCAGTTCTTC. As protein: CASKGQGGWSDEQFF.